The present T cell receptor (beta chain) was sequenced within a study of OX40 agonist ivuxolimab in advanced cancers. Study-wide background: With a range of roughly 23 to 79, age averaged approximately 60 years, and around 80% were male.

Sequenced by immunoSEQ multiplex PCR; TCRdb stores in-frame clones only, minus some. This table has 96,000 or so clones, less than 95% appearing once. Concerning this clone: The antigen is unknown.

Overall study results and limits: CD8+ T cells were the subset that, on average, had more expanded clones than CD4+. Patients who responded partially at 0.1-3.0 mg/kg showed clonal expansion ranking among the lowest.

The length of the CDR3 is 17 residues. The V and J ends lost 2 bases and 4 bases respectively, with 23 bases between them. The germline V gene encodes CDR1 GTSNPN and CDR2 SVGIG (reference sequence). This sequence was found in an adult with an advanced solid tumor such as melanoma, head and neck, liver or kidney cancer. The specimen was CD4+ or CD8+ T cells sorted from blood, collected in a trial of the OX40 agonist ivuxolimab. The chain recombines TRBV30 with TRBJ2-5, with D possibly matching TRBD1 (7 bases). CDR3 sequence (DNA): TGTGCCTGGAGTTCGCAGGTGGGACGGAGGGGGCGAGAGACCCAGTACTTC. This encodes CAWSSQVGRRGRETQYF.